The present T cell receptor (beta chain) was sequenced within a study of blood T cell repertoires in COVID-19. Study-level information: The cDNA or gDNA used as material had been derived from T cells, B-cell-depleted T cells, or PBMCs.

Sequenced by immunoSEQ multiplex PCR; TCRdb stores in-frame clones only, minus some. This table holds more than 250,000 clones, around 84% found once. V lost 2 bases and J lost 6; bases outside the gene matches: 11. This CDR3 spans 16 amino acids. Looked up from germline, CDR1 is MNHEY and CDR2 is SVGAGI. Clinical histories supplied by participants themselves formed the basis of cohort assignment. This rearrangement joins TRBV6-5 to TRBJ1-2, with TRBD1 matching over 8 bases. What was sequenced was PBMCs or T cells enriched from blood (not recorded which). The sequence was collected from a woman younger than 30 who had recovered from COVID-19. Here the CDR3 reads CASSYDSGGTGDGYTF. In DNA, the CDR3 is TGTGCCAGCAGTTACGATTCAGGGGGCACGGGAGATGGCTACACCTTC.